This T cell receptor beta chain is from a study of CD8+ T cells in alopecia areata. The treatment: oral pan-JAK inhibitor, 5-10 mg twice daily. The CDR3 runs to 13 residues. The V gene lost 1 base and the J gene lost 3 bases, with 9 bases spanning the gap. Per the germline V gene, CDR1 is GTSNPN and CDR2 is SVGIG (reference sequence). Once RNA had been extracted, it was reverse transcribed into cDNA to act as the sequencing template. The protocol was immunoSEQ multiplex PCR, while the TCRdb copy is restricted to in-frame clones and leaves out a portion. The table shows 100,000 to 150,000 clones, with 58% occurring only once.

The source material was CD8+ T cells sorted from blood, sampled at week 4, from a patient treated with tofacitinib. The TCR originated in a human donor with alopecia areata. This chain joins TRBV30 and TRBJ2-5, with TRBD2 as a possible D gene (6 bases). The CDR3 DNA reads as TGTGCCTGGAGTGGGGTAGCGGAAGAGACCCAGTACTTC. As protein: CAWSGVAEETQYF.